This TCR beta chain is drawn from a study of T-cell memory formation after mild COVID-19. This clonotype was seen only a few times. The target antigen is unknown. The CDR3 is made up of 15 amino acids. CDR1 is SGDLS, CDR2 YYNGEE, per germline. The V segment lost 0 bases and the J segment 6 bases; nucleotides outside the gene matches: 7. UMIs and sample barcodes were carried by the TCR alpha and TCR beta cDNA libraries that 5'RACE produced using constant-segment primers. TCRdb re-derived calls from the 5' RACE reads in MiXCR, one entry per CDR3 protein. The data contain about half a million distinct CDR3 sequences, 15% to 20% of them seen just once; the ten biggest clones take up around 12%. Findings and caveats of the study: Clones that shrank (day 15 to 85) were balanced CD4/CD8, whereas later expanders leaned CD4+. Pre-infection memory showed some responding clones, and this suggested that cross-reactive memory joined.

V and J are TRBV9 and TRBJ2-3; TRBD1 agrees at 7 bases. Material for sequencing was PBMCs or a T cell subset sorted from them (not recorded which). This receptor was taken from an adult woman who had mild COVID-19 (a few samples of this study predate the infection). Cell type and time point are not known. This chain's CDR3 is CASSVDEGASDTQYF. The CDR3 region has the DNA TGTGCCAGCAGCGTAGATGAGGGGGCATCGGATACGCAGTATTTT.